The 2 T cell receptor beta chains below come from one sample, sequenced in a study of cytomegalovirus exposure and HLA in healthy donors. PCR used 60 Vbeta primers and 13 Jbeta primers. Clones were sequenced by immunoSEQ multiplex PCR, and TCRdb holds only the in-frame ones, with some missing. The table records some 120,000 clones, approximately 74% of them present only once. Sequences were obtained from PBMCs. Receptors originate from a man in his forties in good health and CMV-seropositive.

The CDR3 coding sequence is TGTGCCAGCACCCCCGGACAGCACTACGAGCAGTACTTC. Translating it yields CASTPGQHYEQYF. This chain joins TRBV6-5 and TRBJ2-7, with D possibly TRBD1 on 6 matching bases. The CDR3 runs to 13 residues. V gave up 7 bases and J gave up 3 bases, with 13 bases separating them. Germline V gene sequence: CDR1 MNHEY, CDR2 SVGAGI.

The chain recombines TRBV2 with TRBJ2-2, with a weak D call TRBD1 (5 bases). Looked up from germline, CDR1 is SNHLY and CDR2 is FYNNEI. This CDR3 spans 14 amino acids. Deletions cut 3 bases from V and 6 bases from J, with 11 bases between. CDR3 in amino acids: CASSELRASGELFF. CDR3 coding DNA: TGTGCCAGCAGTGAGCTCAGGGCCTCCGGGGAGCTGTTTTTT.